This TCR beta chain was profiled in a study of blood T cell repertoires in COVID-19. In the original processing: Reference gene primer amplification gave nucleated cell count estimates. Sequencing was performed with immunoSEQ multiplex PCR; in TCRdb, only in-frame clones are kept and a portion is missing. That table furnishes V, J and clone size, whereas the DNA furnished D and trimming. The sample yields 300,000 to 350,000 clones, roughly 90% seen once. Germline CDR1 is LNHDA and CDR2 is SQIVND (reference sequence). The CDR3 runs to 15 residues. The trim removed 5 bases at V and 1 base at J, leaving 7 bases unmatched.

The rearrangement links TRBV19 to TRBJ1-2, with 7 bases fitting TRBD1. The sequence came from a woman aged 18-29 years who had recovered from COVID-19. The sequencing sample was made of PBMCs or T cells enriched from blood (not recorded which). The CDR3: CASSEGRGSNYGYTF. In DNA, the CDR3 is TGTGCCAGTAGTGAAGGCAGGGGGAGTAACTATGGCTACACCTTC.